This TCR beta chain was sequenced in a study of blood T cell repertoires in COVID-19. Study in general: Some COVID-19 samples were acute and others convalescent; all came from the United States, Italy and Spain. T cells, B-cell-depleted T cells, or PBMCs provided the cDNA or gDNA that served as material.

The authors' processing: Scientists estimated how many nucleated cells there were by amplifying reference gene primers. Clones were read by immunoSEQ multiplex PCR, and TCRdb kept only the in-frame ones, dropping some. V and J calls and clone size are given by that table; D and trimming were obtained from the DNA. The sample has some 150,000 clones, 80% to 90% seen once. This clone turned up a few times. CDR1 MDHEN and CDR2 SYDVKM come from the germline V gene. This CDR3 has 17 amino acids. V lost 5 bases and J 1 base, leaving 18 bases between the germline ends. The chain links TRBV28 to TRBJ1-5, with TRBD1 as a possible D gene (6 bases). This TCR came from an older woman with active COVID-19. The specimen sequenced was peripheral blood. CDR3 in DNA: TGTGCCAGCAGTCCCCGACAGGCCTACCTGAGCAATCAGCCCCAGCATTTT. It codes for CASSPRQAYLSNQPQHF.